The 8 T cell receptor beta chains presented below share a single source sample, sequenced in a study of T-cell memory formation after mild COVID-19. Using its own MiXCR run on the 5' RACE reads, TCRdb lists one record per CDR3 protein. The sample carries around 83,000 distinct CDR3 sequences, 20% to 30% recorded once. The specimen was PBMCs or a T cell subset sorted from them (not recorded which). The source of these receptors is a man aged 18 to 35 who had mild COVID-19 (a few samples of this study predate the infection). Cell type and time point are not known.

This sequence joins TRBV29-1 and TRBJ2-3; a possible D gene is TRBD2 (5 bases). The V end was cut by 1 base, the J end by 6 bases, with 5 bases between. Per germline, CDR1 SQVTM and CDR2 ANQGSEA. This CDR3 spans 11 amino acids. CDR3 protein: CSVEGGDTQYF. CDR3 in DNA: TGCAGCGTTGAAGGAGGGGATACGCAGTATTTT.

Only a few counts were recorded for this clonotype. This chain joins TRBV4-3 and TRBJ2-7; D may be TRBD1 (5 bases). CDR1 and CDR2 from the germline V gene are LGHNA and YSLEER. This CDR3 spans 13 amino acids. V was clipped by 0 bases and J by 2 bases, with 5 bases between them. For the CDR3, the DNA is TGCGCCAGCAGCCAAGAGACAGCCTACGAGCAGTACTTC. It yields the protein CASSQETAYEQYF.

A single count supports this clonotype. The V call is TRBV14, the J call TRBJ1-2; D might be TRBD1 (5 bases). Germline lookup yields CDR1 SGHDN and CDR2 FVKESK. With 3 bases removed from V and 5 bases from J, the gap between germline ends came to 10 bases. This CDR3 comprises 13 residues. CDR3 DNA: TGTGCCAGCAGCCAGGAGGGGTGGTATGGCTACACCTTC. It specifies CASSQEGWYGYTF.

The chain carries TRBV27 and TRBJ2-7, with TRBD2 identical over 7 bases. The germline CDR1 and CDR2 sequences are MNHEY and SMNVEV (reference sequence). Trimming cost V 3 bases and J 2 bases; bases outside gene matches: 4. This CDR3 region has 14 residues. The chain's CDR3 is CASSFSGGPYEQYF. CDR3 DNA sequence: TGTGCCAGCAGTTTTTCGGGGGGACCCTACGAGCAGTACTTC.

This clonotype came up a few times. This chain connects TRBV28 to TRBJ2-7; D gene unclear. The ends were cut back, 4 bases at V and 0 bases at J, with 16 bases in the middle. Per germline, CDR1 MDHEN and CDR2 SYDVKM. The CDR3 spans 16 residues. CDR3 protein: CASSSPPDAYSYEQYV. CDR3 coding DNA: TGTGCCAGCAGTTCGCCCCCGGACGCTTACTCCTACGAGCAGTACGTC.

This clonotype was counted between two and nine times. The chain employs TRBV7-7 and TRBJ2-3; no definite D call. Germline CDR1 SSHAT, CDR2 FNYEAQ (reference sequence). The CDR3 covers 14 residues. Trimming stripped 5 bases from V and 4 bases from J, with 13 bases between. The CDR3 nucleotides are TGTGCCAGCAGCGATAGCCACGAACCAGATACGCAGTATTTT. Its protein product is CASSDSHEPDTQYF.

This clonotype was counted between two and nine times. The CDR3 DNA reads as TGTGCCAGCAGTTCCCCTGCGGCAGGGGAGACCCAGTACTTC. It is translated as CASSSPAAGETQYF. The V and J genes are TRBV27 and TRBJ2-5; D possibly corresponds to TRBD1 (5 bases). V was shortened by 4 bases and J by 5 bases, with 14 bases between the two germline ends. CDR1 and CDR2 from the germline V gene are MNHEY and SMNVEV (reference sequence). This CDR3 spans 14 amino acids.

The genes are TRBV4-1 and TRBJ1-5, with D unresolved. Between the trimmed V and J ends, which lost 1 base and 3 bases, there was a span of 10 bases. From germline, CDR1 is MGHRA and CDR2 YSYEKL. This CDR3 has 15 residues. DNA for the CDR3: TGCGCCAGCAGCCAAGGCCGGGGATTCAATCAGCCCCAGCATTTT. This sequence encodes CASSQGRGFNQPQHF.